This T cell receptor beta chain is from a study of blood T cell repertoires in COVID-19 (TCRdb year 2020). Background for the entire study: The collaborator samples originated in the United States, Italy and Spain and spanned the acute and convalescent phases of COVID-19. The material from the prospective study consisted of cDNA or gDNA derived from T cells, B-cell-depleted T cells, or PBMCs. The dataset comprised deeply sampled blood TCRbeta repertoires from subjects exposed to, actively infected with, or recovered from COVID-19. A freely available public database, intended as a resource for researchers studying the immune response to SARS-CoV-2, is where the repertoires were released. The samples were drawn from the first 160 participants of the ongoing ImmuneRACE study and from over a thousand subjects provided by 6 global collaborators. The sample metadata nearly always contained a de-identified subject ID, COVID-19 status, age in years and sex. Where HLA class I and class II types were available, the types were taken from metadata supplied by the sample provider, not from assay-based typing. Results and caveats for the whole study, not just this receptor: How much clinical and demographic metadata was included differed by source and by participant, and the metadata was provided uncurated.

Note on this clone: Its antigen is currently not known. Base qualities are not recorded, but no much larger clone differs from it by a single base.

TCRbeta CDR3 regions were amplified from genomic DNA by means of the immunoSEQ Assay, a bias-controlled multiplex PCR. Turning to the authors' computational methods: The number of nucleated cells in each sample was estimated by amplification of reference gene primers within the assay. To quantify the absolute abundance of each unique TCRbeta CDR3 rearrangement, sequence reads were collapsed and filtered. For each sample, productive Simpson clonality was calculated by taking the square root of Simpson's diversity index across productive rearrangements. The source is immuneACCESS, and TCRdb retained only in-frame sequences with V and J called. Part of the clones is not carried over; for the studies checked, unresolved V genes explain less than half of this, and the remainder is unexplained. V, J and clone size were drawn from that table, and D and trimming were deduced from the DNA. The sample includes some 290,000 clones, with roughly 86% observed a single time. Clones ranked in the top ten supply roughly a tenth of the sample.

The germline V gene specifies MNHEY as CDR1 and SVGAGI as CDR2. The CDR3 goes from the cysteine to the phenylalanine over 15 residues. The read is trimmed to its CDR3 DNA, 45 bases read in frame from base 1. Here V drops 6 bases and J drops 6 bases, and the junction holds 13 bases not matched to any gene. Enrolling through a virtual design, the prospective study's participants ranged in age from roughly 18 to 95 years and lived across about two dozen United States geographic areas. In the prospective study, cohorts were assigned on the basis of participant-reported clinical history obtained from a screening survey and a study questionnaire. Recovered participants in ImmuneRACE Cohort 3 were defined as having two consecutive negative NP/OP PCR tests, clearance from a healthcare professional, or resolution of symptoms. In the prospective study, mobile phlebotomists collected whole blood, serum and a nasopharyngeal or oropharyngeal swab from each participant. Over a roughly two-month period, participants in the prospective study had the option of providing additional blood draws and questionnaires. Before DNA extraction, prospective study blood samples were shipped either frozen or at room temperature.

Sequencing input: PBMCs or T cells enriched from blood (not recorded which). The clonotype comes from a woman aged 25-40 years who had recovered from COVID-19. The rearrangement joined TRBV6-5 to TRBJ1-2; the central 7 bases match TRBD1. At the DNA level, the sequence is TGTGCCAGCAGCCCGGACAGGACTCCTTACGATGGCTACACCTTC. This yields the protein CASSPDRTPYDGYTF.